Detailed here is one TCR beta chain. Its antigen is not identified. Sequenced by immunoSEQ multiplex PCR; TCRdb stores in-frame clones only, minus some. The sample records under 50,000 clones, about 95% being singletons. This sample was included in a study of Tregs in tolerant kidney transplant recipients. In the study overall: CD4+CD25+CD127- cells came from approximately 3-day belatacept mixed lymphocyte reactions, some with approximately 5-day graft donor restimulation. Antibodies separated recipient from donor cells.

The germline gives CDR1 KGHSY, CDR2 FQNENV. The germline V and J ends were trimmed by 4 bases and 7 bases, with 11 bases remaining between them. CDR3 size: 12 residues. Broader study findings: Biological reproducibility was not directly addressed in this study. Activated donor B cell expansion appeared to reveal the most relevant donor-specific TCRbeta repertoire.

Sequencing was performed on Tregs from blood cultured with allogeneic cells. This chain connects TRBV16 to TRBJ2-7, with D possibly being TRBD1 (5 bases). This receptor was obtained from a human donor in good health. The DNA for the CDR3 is TGTGCCAGCAGCCCCAGGGTTCGGGAGCAGTACTTC. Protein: CASSPRVREQYF.